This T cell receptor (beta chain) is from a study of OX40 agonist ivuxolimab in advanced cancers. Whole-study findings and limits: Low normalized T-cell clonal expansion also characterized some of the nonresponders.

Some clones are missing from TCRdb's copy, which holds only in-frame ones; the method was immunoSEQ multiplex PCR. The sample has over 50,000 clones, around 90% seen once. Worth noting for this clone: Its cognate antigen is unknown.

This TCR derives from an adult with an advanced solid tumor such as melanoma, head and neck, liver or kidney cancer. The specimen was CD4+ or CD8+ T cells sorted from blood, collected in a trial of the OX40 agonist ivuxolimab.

The CDR3 protein is CAIRSGDTEAFF. CDR3 in DNA: TGTGCCATCAGATCGGGAGACACTGAAGCTTTCTTT. The chain combines TRBV10-3 with TRBJ1-1; D is ambiguous. CDR1 is ENHRY, CDR2 SYGVKD, per germline. CDR3 length: 12 residues. V was pared by 6 bases and J by 3 bases, with 8 bases between.